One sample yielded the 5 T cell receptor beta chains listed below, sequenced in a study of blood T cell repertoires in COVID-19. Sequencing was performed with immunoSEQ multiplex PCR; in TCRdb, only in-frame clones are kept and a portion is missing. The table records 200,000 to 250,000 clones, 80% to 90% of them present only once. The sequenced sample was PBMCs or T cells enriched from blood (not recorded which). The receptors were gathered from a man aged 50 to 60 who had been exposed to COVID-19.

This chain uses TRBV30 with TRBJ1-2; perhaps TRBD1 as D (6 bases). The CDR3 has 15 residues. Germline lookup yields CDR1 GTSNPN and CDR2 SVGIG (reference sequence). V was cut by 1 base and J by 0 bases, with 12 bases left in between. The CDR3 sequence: CAWSGQETSNYGYTF. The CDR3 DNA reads TGTGCCTGGAGTGGACAGGAGACGTCTAACTATGGCTACACCTTC.

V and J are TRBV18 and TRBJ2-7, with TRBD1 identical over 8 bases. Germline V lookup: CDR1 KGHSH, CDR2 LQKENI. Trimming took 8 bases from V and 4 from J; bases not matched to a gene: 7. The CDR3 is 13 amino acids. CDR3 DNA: TGTGCCAGCAGAAGACAGGGGAATTACGAGCAGTACTTC. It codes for CASRRQGNYEQYF.

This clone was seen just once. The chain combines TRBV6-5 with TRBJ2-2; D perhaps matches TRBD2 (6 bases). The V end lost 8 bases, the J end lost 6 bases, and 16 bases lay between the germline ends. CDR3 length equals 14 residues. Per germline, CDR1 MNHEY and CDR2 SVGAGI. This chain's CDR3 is CASDMEGEAGELFF. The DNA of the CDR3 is TGTGCCAGCGATATGGAGGGAGAGGCCGGGGAGCTGTTTTTT.

The CDR3 DNA reads as TGTGCCAGCAGCTTGAGCGGGGGCGCGAGCTATGGCTACACCTTC. This sequence encodes CASSLSGGASYGYTF. The V and J genes are TRBV5-4 and TRBJ1-2, with D perhaps TRBD1 (6 bases). CDR1 is SGHNT, CDR2 YYREEE, per germline (reference sequence). This CDR3 is 15 amino acids long. Trimming shortened V by 1 base and J by 4 bases, and 14 bases separated the two germline ends.

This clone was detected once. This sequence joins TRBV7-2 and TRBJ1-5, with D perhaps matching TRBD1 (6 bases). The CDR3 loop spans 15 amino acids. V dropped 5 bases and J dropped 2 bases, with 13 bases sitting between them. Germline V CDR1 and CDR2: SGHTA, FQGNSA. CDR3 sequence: CASSPGAQGNQPQHF. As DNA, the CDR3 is TGTGCCAGCAGCCCAGGGGCGCAGGGCAATCAGCCCCAGCATTTT.